A single sample is the source of the 6 T cell receptor beta chains below, sequenced in a study of blood T cell repertoires in COVID-19. Here immunoSEQ multiplex PCR was the method, and the copy in TCRdb shows in-frame clones only, minus some. The sample holds over 300,000 clones, 90% seen once. Material: peripheral blood. These receptors were obtained from a man aged 18 to 29 with active or convalescent COVID-19.

The chain uses TRBV6-5 and TRBJ2-2; D is possibly TRBD2 (6 bases). The V gene lost 7 bases and the J gene lost 6 bases, with 12 bases spanning the gap. In germline, CDR1 is MNHEY, CDR2 SVGAGI. The CDR3 length is 13 residues. Written as DNA, the CDR3 is TGTGCCAGCATCGAAACGGGGGCCGGGGAGCTGTTTTTT. Its translation is CASIETGAGELFF.

The chain links TRBV30 to TRBJ1-2; TRBD1 matches 8 bases. The CDR3 is 13 amino acids. After removal of 5 bases from V and 4 bases from J, the junction contained 6 bases not matched to a gene. Per the germline V gene, CDR1 is GTSNPN and CDR2 is SVGIG (reference sequence). CDR3 coding DNA: TGTGCCTGGGGGGGACAGGCAGTCTATGGCTACACCTTC. It specifies CAWGGQAVYGYTF.

This clone was observed once. The chain joins TRBV7-2 to TRBJ2-1; 10 positions agree with TRBD2. With V trimmed by 1 base and J by 7 bases, 7 bases remained unmatched. The CDR3 runs 16 residues. The germline V gene encodes CDR1 SGHTA and CDR2 FQGNSA. CDR3 sequence reads: CASSLVPGLASNEQFF. CDR3 nucleotide sequence: TGTGCCAGCAGCTTAGTCCCGGGACTAGCGTCGAATGAGCAGTTCTTC.

The rearrangement joins TRBV4-2 to TRBJ1-5; no firm D call. Trimming pared 1 base from V and 1 base from J, leaving 8 bases between. The germline V gene has CDR1 LGHNA and CDR2 YNFKEQ. The CDR3 spans 15 residues. The CDR3 region is CASSQGALSNQPQHF. The CDR3 DNA is TGTGCCAGCAGCCAAGGGGCTTTAAGCAATCAGCCCCAGCATTTT.

CDR3 coding DNA: TGTGCCAGCAGTTTACCGGGACAGGGTGACGCTGAAGCTTTCTTT. The encoded protein is CASSLPGQGDAEAFF. J is TRBJ1-1 and V is TRBV28, with 9 bases that match TRBD1. In germline, CDR1 is MDHEN, CDR2 SYDVKM. The CDR3 runs 15 residues. Trimming cost V 2 bases and J 6 bases; bases outside gene matches: 7.

V gene TRBV28 combines with J gene TRBJ1-1; D not certain. The CDR3 is 14 amino acids. V lost 6 bases and J 1 base, leaving 12 bases between the germline ends. Germline V gives CDR1 MDHEN, CDR2 SYDVKM. The CDR3 loop reads CASSPTRKNTEAFF. Written as DNA, the CDR3 is TGTGCCAGCAGCCCTACCAGGAAGAACACTGAAGCTTTCTTT.